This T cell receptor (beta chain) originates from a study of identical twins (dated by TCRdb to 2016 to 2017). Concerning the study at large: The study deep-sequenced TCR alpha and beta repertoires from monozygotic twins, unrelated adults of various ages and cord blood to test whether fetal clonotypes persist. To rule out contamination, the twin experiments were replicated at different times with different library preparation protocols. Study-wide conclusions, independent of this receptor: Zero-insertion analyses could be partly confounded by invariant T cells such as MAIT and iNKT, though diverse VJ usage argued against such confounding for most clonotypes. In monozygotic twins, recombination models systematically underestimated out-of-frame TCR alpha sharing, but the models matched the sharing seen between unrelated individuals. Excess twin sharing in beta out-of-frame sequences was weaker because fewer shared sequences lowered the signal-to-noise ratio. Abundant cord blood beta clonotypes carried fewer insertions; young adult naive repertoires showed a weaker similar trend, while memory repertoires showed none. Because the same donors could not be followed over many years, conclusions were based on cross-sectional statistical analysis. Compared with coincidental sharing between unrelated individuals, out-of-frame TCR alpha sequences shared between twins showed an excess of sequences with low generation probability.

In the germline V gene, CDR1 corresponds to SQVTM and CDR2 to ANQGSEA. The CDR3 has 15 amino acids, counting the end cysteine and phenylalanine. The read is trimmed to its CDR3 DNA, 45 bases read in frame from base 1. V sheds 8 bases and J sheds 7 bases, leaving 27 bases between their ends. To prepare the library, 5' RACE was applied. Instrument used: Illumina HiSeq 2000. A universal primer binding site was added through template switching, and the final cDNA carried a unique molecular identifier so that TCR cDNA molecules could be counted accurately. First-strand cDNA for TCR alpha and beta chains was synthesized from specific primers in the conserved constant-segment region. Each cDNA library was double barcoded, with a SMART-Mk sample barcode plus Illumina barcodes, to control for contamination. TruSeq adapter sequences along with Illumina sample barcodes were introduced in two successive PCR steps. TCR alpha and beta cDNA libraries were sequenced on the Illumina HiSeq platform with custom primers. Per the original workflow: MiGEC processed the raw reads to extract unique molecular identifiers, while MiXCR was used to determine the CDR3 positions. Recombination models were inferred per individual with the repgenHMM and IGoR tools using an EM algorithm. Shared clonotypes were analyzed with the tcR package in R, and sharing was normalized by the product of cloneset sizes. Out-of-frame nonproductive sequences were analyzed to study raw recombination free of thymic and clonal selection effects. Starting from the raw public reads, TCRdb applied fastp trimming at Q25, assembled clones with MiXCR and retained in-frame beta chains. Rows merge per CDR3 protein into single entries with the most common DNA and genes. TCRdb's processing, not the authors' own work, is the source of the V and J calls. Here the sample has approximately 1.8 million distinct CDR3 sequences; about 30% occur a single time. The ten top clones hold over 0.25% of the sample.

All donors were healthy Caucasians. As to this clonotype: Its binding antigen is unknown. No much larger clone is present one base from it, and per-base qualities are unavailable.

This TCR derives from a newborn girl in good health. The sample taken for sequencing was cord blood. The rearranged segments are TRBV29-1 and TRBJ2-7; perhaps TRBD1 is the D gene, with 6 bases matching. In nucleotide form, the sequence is TGCAGCACCCTCGGCCCCACCACGATAGGGGGTGAGCAGTACTTC. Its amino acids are CSTLGPTTIGGEQYF.